The next 14 T cell receptor beta chains were all read from a single sample in a study of blood T cell repertoires in COVID-19. The method was immunoSEQ multiplex PCR; TCRdb's version includes in-frame clones alone and lacks a portion of them. The sample comprises about 200,000 clones, roughly 85% of which are singletons, and roughly 5% rests with the top ten. Sequencing used peripheral blood. The receptor source for this set is a woman older than 75 with acute or convalescent COVID-19.

The chain uses TRBV3-1 (or the pseudogene TRBV3-2) and TRBJ1-2; D may be TRBD1 (5 bases). The V end lost 4 bases, the J end lost 2 bases, and 11 bases lay between the germline ends. The CDR3 spans 14 residues. The germline V gene encodes CDR1 LGHDT and CDR2 YNNKEL (reference sequence). CDR3 residues: CASSRETVNYGYTF. The CDR3 nucleotides read TGTGCCAGCAGCCGAGAGACAGTCAACTATGGCTACACCTTC.

The chain has TRBV19 and TRBJ2-2; TRBD2 matches at 7 bases. Germline V gene data show CDR1 as LNHDA and CDR2 as SQIVND (reference sequence). With 1 base clipped from V and 7 bases from J, the junction kept 6 bases outside the gene matches. The CDR3 has 15 amino acids. Here the CDR3 reads CASSIVSSGYGELFF. CDR3 nucleotide sequence: TGTGCCAGTAGTATAGTTTCTAGCGGCTACGGGGAGCTGTTTTTT.

V gene TRBV7-8 combines with J gene TRBJ2-7, with D unresolved. CDR1 is SGHVS and CDR2 is FQNEAQ in the germline V gene. Trimming pared 1 base from V and 1 base from J, leaving 8 bases between. The CDR3 consists of 14 residues. The CDR3 DNA follows: TGTGCCAGCAGCTTAGACCCGGGTTCCTACGAGCAGTACTTC. Its translation is CASSLDPGSYEQYF.

V and J are TRBV27 and TRBJ2-7; 15 positions match TRBD2. Losses at the gene ends were 5 bases for V and 1 base for J; bases not matched to a gene: 9. The V gene's germline CDR1 is MNHEY and CDR2 SMNVEV (reference sequence). This CDR3 has 18 amino acids. The CDR3 protein is CASSRTSGRAFGSYEQYF. CDR3 bases: TGTGCCAGCAGTAGGACTAGCGGGAGGGCATTTGGTTCCTACGAGCAGTACTTC.

Notes on this clone: The same CDR3 is also encoded by other DNA sequences in this sample. DNA of the CDR3: TGTGCCAGCTCACCCGGCCCGGGGGGTACTGAAGCTTTCTTT. Translating gives CASSPGPGGTEAFF. The chain links TRBV18 to TRBJ1-1, with D perhaps matching TRBD1 (5 bases). The germline V and J ends were trimmed by 3 bases and 5 bases, with 13 bases remaining between them. The germline V gene has CDR1 KGHSH and CDR2 LQKENI. The CDR3 sequence is 14 residues long.

This clone has a single count. CDR3 DNA sequence: TGCGCCAGCAGCCGAGCGGGGGCTAGCGGGAGCCGGGAAGAGACCCAGTACTTC. Its protein product is CASSRAGASGSREETQYF. The J gene is TRBJ2-5, the V gene TRBV4-1; 10 bases match TRBD2. The CDR3 extends over 18 amino acids. V was clipped by 4 bases and J by 3 bases; unmatched bases: 14. Germline lookup yields CDR1 MGHRA and CDR2 YSYEKL.

The chain carries TRBV6-5 and TRBJ2-7; D remains ambiguous. Germline lookup yields CDR1 MNHEY and CDR2 SVGAGI. Trimming pared 0 bases from V and 6 bases from J, leaving 15 bases between. The CDR3 contains 15 residues. The CDR3 DNA reads as TGTGCCAGCAGTTACTCGGGTTCAGGCTTCGGCGAGCAGTACTTC. It translates to CASSYSGSGFGEQYF.

The chain uses TRBV2 and TRBJ2-1, with 13 bases lining up with TRBD2. This CDR3 is built from 16 residues. Germline V gene sequence: CDR1 SNHLY, CDR2 FYNNEI. V shed 3 bases, J shed 6 bases, and the junction held 5 bases outside the gene matches. The CDR3 reads CASSDPGLAGPNEQFF. CDR3 DNA: TGTGCCAGCAGTGACCCGGGACTAGCGGGACCCAATGAGCAGTTCTTC.

Regarding this clone: This CDR3 is also generated by other DNA sequences in the sample. This chain connects TRBV5-1 to TRBJ1-1, with D possibly being TRBD1 (5 bases). The germline V gene has CDR1 SGHRS and CDR2 YFSETQ. The CDR3 loop spans 15 amino acids. V lost 1 base and J lost 1, with 11 bases in between. The CDR3 DNA reads as TGCGCCAGCAGCTTGCAGGGCCAGGGGAACACTGAAGCTTTCTTT. It specifies CASSLQGQGNTEAFF.

The CDR3 protein is CAIRASSGDTDTQYF. The CDR3 DNA follows: TGTGCCATCAGGGCCTCGAGCGGGGACACAGATACGCAGTATTTT. J is TRBJ2-3 and V is TRBV10-3, with 7 bases that match TRBD2. Germline values: CDR1 ENHRY, CDR2 SYGVKD. V lost 6 bases to trimming and J lost 2 bases; unmatched junction nucleotides: 8. The CDR3 has 15 residues.

The chain has TRBV24-1 and TRBJ2-5, with a possible D match to TRBD2 (5 bases). The CDR3 length is 16 residues. Trimming removed 4 bases from V and 1 base from J, with 15 bases in between. Germline lookup yields CDR1 KGHDR and CDR2 SFDVKD. The CDR3 reads CATSDPPGVGQETQYF. CDR3 bases: TGTGCCACCAGTGACCCCCCCGGGGTGGGCCAAGAGACCCAGTACTTC.

This chain connects TRBV30 to TRBJ1-6, with D hard to call. In germline, CDR1 is GTSNPN, CDR2 SVGIG (reference sequence). Deletions cut 0 bases from V and 6 bases from J, with 9 bases between. The CDR3 extends over 14 amino acids. The CDR3 spells CAWSVKPSNSPLHF. The CDR3 coding sequence is TGTGCCTGGAGTGTAAAACCGAGTAATTCACCCCTCCACTTT. The full variable domain, rest sourced from reference TRBV30 and TRBJ1-6, is SQTIHQWPATLVQPVGSPLSLECTVEGTSNPNLYWYRQAAGRGLQLLFYSVGIGQISSEVPQNLSASRPQDRQFILSSKKLLLSDSGFYLCAWSVKPSNSPLHFGNGTRLTVT.

The V and J genes are TRBV18 and TRBJ2-1, with 8 nucleotides matching TRBD1. Trimming took 6 bases from V and 4 from J; bases not matched to a gene: 8. The CDR3 loop spans 15 amino acids. CDR1 is KGHSH and CDR2 is LQKENI in the germline V gene. The DNA of the CDR3 is TGTGCCAGCTCCCGAACAGGGGGGACATACAATGAGCAGTTCTTC. This sequence encodes CASSRTGGTYNEQFF.

The chain has TRBV11-3 and TRBJ1-4; tentatively, D is TRBD1 (6 bases). Germline values: CDR1 SGHNT, CDR2 YENEEA. The CDR3 covers 13 residues. V lost 5 bases and J 8 bases, leaving 12 bases between the germline ends. CDR3 bases: TGTGCCAGCAGCCCACAGGGCGGGGAAAAACTGTTTTTT. This encodes CASSPQGGEKLFF.